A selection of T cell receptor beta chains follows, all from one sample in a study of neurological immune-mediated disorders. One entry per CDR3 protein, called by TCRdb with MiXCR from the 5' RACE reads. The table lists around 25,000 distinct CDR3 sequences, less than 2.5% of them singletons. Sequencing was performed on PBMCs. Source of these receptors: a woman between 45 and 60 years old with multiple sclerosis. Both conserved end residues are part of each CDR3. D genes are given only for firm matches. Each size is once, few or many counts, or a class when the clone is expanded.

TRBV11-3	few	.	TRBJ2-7	TGTGCCAGCAGCTTAGTTCGCACTAGCTACGAGCAGTACTTC	CASSLVRTSYEQYF
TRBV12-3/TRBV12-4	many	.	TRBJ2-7	TGTGCCAGCAGTTTAAACCCCCGCTACGAGCAGTACTTC	CASSLNPRYEQYF
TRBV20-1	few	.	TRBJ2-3	TGCAGTGCTAGATCTTATCCCCCGGCCGTAGGGGGCACAGATACGCAGTATTTT	CSARSYPPAVGGTDTQYF
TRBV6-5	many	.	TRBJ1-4	TGTGCCAGCAGAGCTGACAGCTCAACTAATGAAAAACTGTTTTTT	CASRADSSTNEKLFF
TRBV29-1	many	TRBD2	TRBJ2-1	TGCAGCGTACACGGACCGGGACTAGCGGGGTACAATGAGCAGTTCTTC	CSVHGPGLAGYNEQFF
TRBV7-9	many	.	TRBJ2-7	TGTGCCAGCAGCTTAGCGGGGGTCTACGAGCAGTACTTC	CASSLAGVYEQYF
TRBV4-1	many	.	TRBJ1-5	TGCGCCAGCAGCCAAGATTTCCAGGGGAATCAGCCCCAGAATTTT	CASSQDFQGNQPQNF
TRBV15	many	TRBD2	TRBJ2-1	TGTGCCACCAGCAGACGGAGAACAGCGGGAGAGTTCAATGAGCAGTTCTTC	CATSRRRTAGEFNEQFF
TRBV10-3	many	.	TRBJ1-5	TGTGCCATCAGTGAGAGCCGGACGGCAGGGCAGCCCCAGCATTTT	CAISESRTAGQPQHF
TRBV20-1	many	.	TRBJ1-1	TGCAGTGCTAAACCAGGGGTCGCTGAAGCTTTCTTT	CSAKPGVAEAFF
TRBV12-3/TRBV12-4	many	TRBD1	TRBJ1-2	TGTGCCAGCAGTCCCGGGACAGGGGTTAACTATGGCTACACCTTC	CASSPGTGVNYGYTF
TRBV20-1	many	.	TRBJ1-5	TGCAGTGCTAGTACCGGTAGCAATCAGCCCCAGCATTTT	CSASTGSNQPQHF
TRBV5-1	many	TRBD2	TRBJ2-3	TGCGCCAGCAGCTCGGGACTAGTGACAGATACGCAGTATTTT	CASSSGLVTDTQYF
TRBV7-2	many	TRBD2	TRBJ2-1	TGTGCCAGCAGCTCTAGCGGGGGACCCAATGAGCAGTTCTTC	CASSSSGGPNEQFF
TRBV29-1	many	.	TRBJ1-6	TGCAGCGTTGGGGACGGTGGTTCACCCCTCCACTTT	CSVGDGGSPLHF
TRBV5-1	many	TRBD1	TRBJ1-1	TGCGCCAGCAGCTGGACAGGGCGAACTGAAGCTTTCTTT	CASSWTGRTEAFF
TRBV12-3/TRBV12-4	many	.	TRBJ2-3	TGTGCCAGCACGCTTGGAACAGATACGCAGTATTTT	CASTLGTDTQYF
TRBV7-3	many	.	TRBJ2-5	TGTGCCAGCAGCCCGACAGGGAGGGGGTCTGGAGGGACCCAGTACTTC	CASSPTGRGSGGTQYF
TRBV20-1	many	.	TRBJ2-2	TGCAGTGCTGGGGACTGGACCGGGGAGCTGTTTTTT	CSAGDWTGELFF
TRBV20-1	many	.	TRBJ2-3	TGCAGTGCTGGTACAGATACGCAGTATTTT	CSAGTDTQYF
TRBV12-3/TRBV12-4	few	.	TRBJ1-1	TGTGCCAGCAGTTTAGGCCTAGGTACTGAAGCTTTCTTT	CASSLGLGTEAFF
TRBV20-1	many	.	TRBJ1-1	TGCAGTGCTAGAGATGGGTGGACTAACACTGAAGCTTTCTTT	CSARDGWTNTEAFF
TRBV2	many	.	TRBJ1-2	TGTGCCAGCAGTGAATCCGGCTCAGCTTCTAACTTC	CASSESGSASNF
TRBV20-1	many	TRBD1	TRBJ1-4	TGCAGTGCTAACACCGACAGGGGATCTAATGAAAAACTGTTTTTT	CSANTDRGSNEKLFF
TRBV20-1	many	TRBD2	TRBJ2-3	TGCAGTGCCCTAGCGGGAGTCTCAACAGATACGCAGTATTTT	CSALAGVSTDTQYF
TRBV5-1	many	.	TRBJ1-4	TGCGCCAGCAGCTCACAGGGCGATGATGAAAAACTGTTTTTT	CASSSQGDDEKLFF
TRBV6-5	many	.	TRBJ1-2	TGTGCCAGCTTCCAGGGCGGCGGCTACACCTTC	CASFQGGGYTF
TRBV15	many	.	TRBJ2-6	TGTGCCACCAGCAGAGATTCTAGGGTACGAGGGGCCAACGTCCTGACTTTC	CATSRDSRVRGANVLTF
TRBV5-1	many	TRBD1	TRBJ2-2	TGCGCCAGCAGCTTGGCAACAGGGGAACTCGGGGAGCTGTTTTTT	CASSLATGELGELFF
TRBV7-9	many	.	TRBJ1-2	TGTGCCAGCAGCTTAGATGGCAGGGACGGCTATGGCTACACCTTC	CASSLDGRDGYGYTF
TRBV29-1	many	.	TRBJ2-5	TGCAGCGCGGGAGACAGAACACAAGAGACCCAGTACTTC	CSAGDRTQETQYF
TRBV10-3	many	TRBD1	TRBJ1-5	TGTGCCATCAGTGAGTCAGGAGGGGGCAAGCAGCCCCAGCATTTT	CAISESGGGKQPQHF
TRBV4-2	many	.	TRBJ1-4	TGTGCCAGCAGCCAAAGGTCGCTAGGAACAGCTAATGAAAAACTGTTTTTT	CASSQRSLGTANEKLFF
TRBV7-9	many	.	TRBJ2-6	TGTGCCAGCAGCAGTGCCACAGCCTCTGGGGCCAACGTCCTGACTTTC	CASSSATASGANVLTF
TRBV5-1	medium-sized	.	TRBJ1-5	TGCGCCAGCAGCTTTGAAGGACCCAATCAGCCCCAGCATTTT	CASSFEGPNQPQHF
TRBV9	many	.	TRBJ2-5	TGTGCCAGCAGCGTATGGTCGGGAGCGGCTGAGACCCAGTACTTC	CASSVWSGAAETQYF
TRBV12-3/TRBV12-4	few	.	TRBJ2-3	TGTGCCAGCAGTGACCCCGGTAGGGGCTTTACAGATACGCAGTATTTT	CASSDPGRGFTDTQYF
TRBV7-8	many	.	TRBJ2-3	TGTGCCAGCAGCACCCGGATGGGAGGTACGCAGTATTTT	CASSTRMGGTQYF
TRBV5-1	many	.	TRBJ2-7	TGCGCCAGCAGCTTGGACGACGCCTACGAGCAGTACTTC	CASSLDDAYEQYF
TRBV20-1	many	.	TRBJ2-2	TGCAGTGCTAGACCCCTTTGGGACATCGCGGTATCGAACACCGGGGAGCTGTTTTTT	CSARPLWDIAVSNTGELFF
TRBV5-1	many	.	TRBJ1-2	TGCGCCAGCAGCACGGGACTCAGATATGGCTACACCTTC	CASSTGLRYGYTF
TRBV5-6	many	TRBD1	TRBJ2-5	TGTGCCAGCAGCGGTACAGGGGATGCGGAGACCCAGTACTTC	CASSGTGDAETQYF
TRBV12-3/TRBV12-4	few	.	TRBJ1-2	TGTGCCAGCAGTTTAGCGGCCGCTGAGGGCTACACCTTC	CASSLAAAEGYTF
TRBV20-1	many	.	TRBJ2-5	TGCAGTGCTAGCGGGGTGGGAGAGACCCAGTACTTC	CSASGVGETQYF
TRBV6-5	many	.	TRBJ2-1	TGTGCCAGCAGTTACTCGGGGTCGGGCAATGAGCAGTTCTTC	CASSYSGSGNEQFF
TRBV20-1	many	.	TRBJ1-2	TGCAGTGCTAGAGCCAATTCCAATGGCTACACCTTC	CSARANSNGYTF
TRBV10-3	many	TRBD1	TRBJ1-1	TGTGCCACAGGGACAGGGGGCCTTGGATTTACTGAAGCTTTCTTT	CATGTGGLGFTEAFF
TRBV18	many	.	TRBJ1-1	TGTGCCAGCTCACAGGGTACGAACACTGAAGCTTTCTTT	CASSQGTNTEAFF
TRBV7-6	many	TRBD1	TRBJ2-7	TGTGCCAGCAGCTTAGGGAGACAGGGCTACGAGCAGTACTTC	CASSLGRQGYEQYF
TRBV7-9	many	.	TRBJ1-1	TGTGCCAGCAGCACGGGGGCAGGGAACACTGAAGCTTTCTTT	CASSTGAGNTEAFF
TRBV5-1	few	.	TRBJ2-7	TGCGCCAGCAGGAAAGGAGGGAGCTCCTACGAGCAGTACTTC	CASRKGGSSYEQYF
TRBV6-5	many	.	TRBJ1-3	TGTGCCAGCGTACGACAGGCGGACTCTGGAAACACCATATATTTT	CASVRQADSGNTIYF
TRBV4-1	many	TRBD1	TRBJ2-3	TGCGCCAGCAGCCACCCTAAGGGGACAGGGTCGAGGACAGATACGCAGTATTTT	CASSHPKGTGSRTDTQYF
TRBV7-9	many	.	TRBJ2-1	TGTGCCAGCAGCCCCGGACCTTACAATGAGCAGTTCTTC	CASSPGPYNEQFF